These 10 T cell receptor beta chains originate from one sample sequenced in a study of shared clonotypes between healthy human individuals. Assay: immunoSEQ multiplex PCR; the TCRdb copy retains only in-frame clones and omits some. The repertoire holds some 1,600,000 clones, 95% to 99% seen once, with about 0.45% in the top ten. Sequences were obtained from naive CD4+ T cells sorted from blood. Subset specified: CD45RA+ positively selected. These receptor sequences come from a man in his thirties or forties in good health.

This chain uses TRBV25-1 with TRBJ2-1; tentatively, D is TRBD1 or TRBD2 (7 bases each). Trimming stripped 7 bases from V and 0 bases from J, with 13 bases between. The CDR3 totals 15 residues. In germline, CDR1 is MGHDK, CDR2 SYGVNS. The DNA for the CDR3 is TGTGCCAGCACCCGGGGGGACAGCTCCTACAATGAGCAGTTCTTC. Amino acid sequence: CASTRGDSSYNEQFF.

The CDR3 sequence: CASKGNEKLFF. DNA for the CDR3: TGTGCCAGCAAGGGTAACGAAAAACTGTTTTTT. J is TRBJ1-4 and V is TRBV6-6, with D unresolved. Germline loops: CDR1 MNHNY, CDR2 SVGAGI (reference sequence). This CDR3 is built from 11 residues. V lost 7 bases to trimming and J lost 8 bases, with 8 bases between them.

This clone was seen once. The chain is built from TRBV2 and TRBJ2-1; D ambiguous. The V end lost 7 bases, the J end lost 0 bases, and 7 bases lay between the germline ends. The CDR3 covers 13 residues. Germline V CDR1 and CDR2: SNHLY, FYNNEI. CDR3: CASIRSSYNEQFF. In DNA form, the CDR3 reads TGTGCCAGCATCCGAAGCTCCTACAATGAGCAGTTCTTC.

J is TRBJ2-5 and V is TRBV5-1; 9 bases map to TRBD2. V shed 1 base and J 5 bases; nucleotides not matched to a gene: 9. The CDR3 length is 16 residues. The germline gives CDR1 SGHRS, CDR2 YFSETQ. CDR3 nucleotides: TGCGCCAGCAGCTTGTATACGGCGGGAGGGTGGGAGACCCAGTACTTC. Translated: CASSLYTAGGWETQYF.

This clone was recorded a few times. This sequence joins TRBV2 and TRBJ1-2; tentative D call: TRBD1 (6 bases). V was clipped by 6 bases and J by 5 bases, with 10 bases between them. The CDR3 consists of 12 residues. Germline assignment: CDR1 SNHLY and CDR2 FYNNEI. CDR3 loop: CASRTTGYGYTF. As DNA, the CDR3 is TGTGCCAGCAGAACCACAGGGTATGGCTACACCTTC.

The V and J genes are TRBV4-3 and TRBJ1-1, with no clear D. The germline gives CDR1 LGHNA, CDR2 YSLEER. The CDR3 length is 17 residues. Between the trimmed V and J ends, which lost 0 bases and 7 bases, there was a span of 21 bases. The chain's CDR3 is CASSQELVPRTGGEAFF. CDR3 nucleotides: TGCGCCAGCAGCCAAGAACTCGTTCCCCGGACTGGAGGTGAAGCTTTCTTT.

V is TRBV7-8 and J is TRBJ2-3, with 10 bases aligning to TRBD2. V trimming: 1 base; J trimming: 5 bases; junction bases outside the gene matches: 9. CDR1 is SGHVS, CDR2 FQNEAQ, per germline. This CDR3 has 17 residues. The CDR3 bases are TGTGCCAGCAGCTTAGAGGAGCTAGCGGGAGTTGGAGATACGCAGTATTTT. Encoded protein: CASSLEELAGVGDTQYF. The variable domain in full, completed from reference TRBV7-8 and TRBJ2-3, reads GAGVSQSPRYKVAKRGQDVALRCDPISGHVSLFWYQQALGQGPEFLTYFQNEAQLDKSGLPSDRFFAERPEGSVSTLKIQRTQQEDSAVYLCASSLEELAGVGDTQYFGPGTRLTVL.

The chain joins TRBV19 to TRBJ1-5, with D unresolved. CDR1 and CDR2 from the germline V gene are LNHDA and SQIVND (reference sequence). This CDR3 has 14 residues. V lost 2 bases, J lost 6 bases, and 11 bases lay in between. In nucleotides, the CDR3 is TGTGCCAGTAGTATATTAGGGATAAGTCAGCCCCAGCATTTT. It encodes CASSILGISQPQHF.

J is TRBJ2-2 and V is TRBV6-5; D call uncertain. The V and J ends lost 1 base and 3 bases respectively, with 6 bases between them. The CDR3 runs 14 residues. Germline lookup yields CDR1 MNHEY and CDR2 SVGAGI. CDR3 sequence: CASSYYTYTGELFF. In nucleotides, the CDR3 is TGTGCCAGCAGTTACTACACATACACCGGGGAGCTGTTTTTT.

V is TRBV5-1 and J is TRBJ2-5; perhaps TRBD1 as D (5 bases). V shed 2 bases and J shed 4 bases, with 12 bases lying between them. Germline CDR1 and CDR2: SGHRS and YFSETQ. The CDR3 is made up of 14 amino acids. The CDR3 coding sequence is TGCGCCAGCAGCTTCCAGGGTTTGGGAGAGACCCAGTACTTC. This gives the protein CASSFQGLGETQYF.